This T cell receptor beta chain was retrieved from a study of T cells after yellow fever vaccination. General study results and limits: Weaker, the secondary response peaked sooner, at day 5 versus 15. Re-detected after boosting: most primary clones, more than 95% of CD4 and about 85% of CD8. Abundant bulk-population clonotypes could contaminate the FACS-sorted repertoires.

This clonotype showed up many times. Its antigen is not known. Making TCR cDNA involved 5'RACE template switching, which added UMIs and a universal primer site. Each CDR3 protein is one row after TCRdb ran MiXCR on the 5' RACE reads. Among more than 90,000 distinct CDR3 sequences, 8.4% were seen once, and the ten largest hold over 25%. The CDR3 consists of 17 residues. V was pared by 4 bases and J by 6 bases, with 13 bases of the junction left unmatched. Per germline, CDR1 SGHTA and CDR2 FQGNSA. This sequence originates from a man aged 25 to 45 who received the YFV17D yellow fever vaccine. The sample in question was CD8+ T cells sorted from PBMCs, obtained 45 days after the yellow fever booster vaccination. The rearrangement uses TRBV7-2 and TRBJ2-1; 9 bases agree with TRBD1. The chain's CDR3 is CASSSRDRVPGFNEQFF. Here the CDR3 DNA reads TGTGCCAGCAGCTCCCGGGACAGGGTGCCTGGGTTCAATGAGCAGTTCTTC.